What follows describes a single T cell receptor beta chain. What it binds is not known. This entry is derived from a study of OX40 agonist ivuxolimab in advanced cancers. Study outcomes and limitations: Blood T cells, both CD4+ and CD8+, expanded clonally by week 6 at 0.1 to 3.0 mg/kg. CD4+ T cells averaged fewer expanded clones than CD8+ T cells. Individuals who were partial responders at 0.1-3.0 mg/kg had clonal expansion that ranked among the lowest. It was also the case that some nonresponders had low normalized T-cell clonal expansion.

This CDR3 has 15 residues. Germline V gene lookup returns CDR1 SGHTA and CDR2 FQGNSA. The table came from immunoSEQ multiplex PCR; TCRdb's copy has only in-frame clones and leaves some out. The data hold roughly 64,000 clones, with around 83% observed a single time. The sequence was collected from an adult with an advanced solid tumor such as melanoma, head and neck, liver or kidney cancer. The sample in question was CD4+ or CD8+ T cells sorted from blood, obtained in a trial of the OX40 agonist ivuxolimab. The V call is TRBV7-2, the J call TRBJ2-5, with TRBD1 matching over 7 bases. Near its end, the DNA agrees better with TRBJ2-7, so the J call may be wrong. The chain's CDR3 is CASSIPGQSNYEQYF. The CDR3 coding sequence is TGTGCCAGCAGCATCCCGGGACAGAGCAACTACGAGCAGTACTTC.